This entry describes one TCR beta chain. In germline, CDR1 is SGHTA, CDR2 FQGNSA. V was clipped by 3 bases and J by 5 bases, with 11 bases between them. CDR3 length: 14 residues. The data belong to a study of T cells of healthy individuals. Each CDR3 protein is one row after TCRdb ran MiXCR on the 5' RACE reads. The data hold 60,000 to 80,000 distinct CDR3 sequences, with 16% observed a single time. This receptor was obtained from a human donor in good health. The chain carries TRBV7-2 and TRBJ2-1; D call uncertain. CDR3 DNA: TGTGCCAGCAGCTTTCGTCTAGTTGACAATGAGCAGTTCTTC. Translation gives CASSFRLVDNEQFF.